A single sample gave rise to the 15 T cell receptor beta chains below, sequenced in a study of cytomegalovirus exposure and HLA in healthy donors. Sequencing used immunoSEQ multiplex PCR; TCRdb keeps in-frame clones, though not all of them. The sample lists 100,000 to 150,000 clones; about 84% were seen once. Sequenced material: PBMCs. The source is a man aged 18 to 29 in good health and CMV-seronegative.

On this clone itself: One end of the junction is discordant with germline, which a read error may explain. V usage is TRBV6-5 and J usage is TRBJ2-3; TRBD2 aligns across 10 bases. Looked up from germline, CDR1 is MNHEY and CDR2 is SVGAGI. CDR3 size: 14 residues. The DNA of the CDR3 is TGTGCCAGCAGCAAAGGGGGATATAGCGGGGGGAAAGATTTT. Translation gives CASSKGGYSGGKDF.

This chain connects TRBV2 to TRBJ1-5; 8 bases agree with TRBD1. From germline, CDR1 is SNHLY and CDR2 FYNNEI. The length of the CDR3 is 13 residues. V lost 6 bases to trimming and J lost 5 bases; unmatched junction nucleotides: 3. The chain's CDR3 is CASRAGGYQPQHF. The CDR3 nucleotides read TGTGCCAGCAGGGCAGGGGGCTATCAGCCCCAGCATTTT.

V and J are TRBV6-4 and TRBJ1-4; TRBD1 might be the D (6 bases). This CDR3 contains 14 residues. Germline values: CDR1 MRHNA, CDR2 SNTAGT. Trimming removed 3 bases at V and 8 bases at J, with 13 bases between. CDR3 bases: TGTGCCAGCAGTGAGAAGGGGGATGGGGAAAAACTGTTTTTT. This gives the protein CASSEKGDGEKLFF.

The chain recombines TRBV19 with TRBJ2-7; 8 nucleotides agree with TRBD1. The CDR3 has 13 residues. Germline V CDR1 and CDR2: LNHDA, SQIVND (reference sequence). The junction had 0 bases not matched to a gene; V was cut back by 2 bases and J by 3 bases. The CDR3 spells CASSITGGYEQYF. The CDR3, as DNA: TGTGCCAGTAGTATAACAGGGGGCTACGAGCAGTACTTC.

V and J are TRBV6-5 and TRBJ2-1, with D perhaps TRBD1 (6 bases). Germline assignment: CDR1 MNHEY and CDR2 SVGAGI. Trimming left V 4 bases short and J 8 bases short, with 15 bases between. This CDR3 region has 14 residues. The CDR3 DNA follows: TGTGCCAGCAGTTTAGGACAGCTTGCAGATGAGCAGTTCTTC. Its translation is CASSLGQLADEQFF.

The chain is built from TRBV19 and TRBJ2-3, with 12 bases lining up with TRBD2. The CDR3 sequence is 17 residues long. The junction had 8 bases not matched to a gene; V was cut back by 7 bases and J by 0 bases. Germline V gene data show CDR1 as LNHDA and CDR2 as SQIVND (reference sequence). The chain's CDR3 is CASKGTSGRLSTDTQYF. The CDR3 bases are TGTGCCAGTAAAGGGACTAGCGGGCGCCTGAGCACAGATACGCAGTATTTT.

The CDR3 bases are TGTGCCAGCAGGAGGACAGGGACGGGGAACACTGAAGCTTTCTTT. This codes for CASRRTGTGNTEAFF. The gene calls are TRBV2 and TRBJ1-1, with 8 nucleotides matching TRBD1. The CDR3 is made up of 15 amino acids. The V gene's germline CDR1 is SNHLY and CDR2 FYNNEI. The V and J ends lost 6 bases and 1 base, in that order; junction bases with no gene match: 7.

The chain has TRBV30 and TRBJ1-6; no reliable D call. Between the trimmed V and J ends, which lost 1 base and 10 bases, there was a span of 14 bases. The CDR3 sequence is 14 residues long. Germline V gene sequence: CDR1 GTSNPN, CDR2 SVGIG (reference sequence). The CDR3 reads CAWSEGRPRSPLHF. The CDR3 bases are TGTGCCTGGAGTGAAGGGAGACCGAGATCACCCCTCCACTTT.

This clone was counted a few times. The chain has TRBV19 and TRBJ1-5; D gene uncertain. This CDR3 is built from 15 residues. V shed 6 bases and J shed 0 bases, with 12 bases lying between them. Germline V gene lookup returns CDR1 LNHDA and CDR2 SQIVND (reference sequence). The CDR3, as DNA: TGTGCCAGTAGGGGCCTATTCTATAGCAATCAGCCCCAGCATTTT. It is translated as CASRGLFYSNQPQHF.

A note on this clone: One end of the junction fails to match germline, which may point to a read error. The chain has TRBV2 and TRBJ1-1; TRBD1 agrees at 7 bases. The CDR3 contains 18 residues. Germline CDR1 SNHLY, CDR2 FYNNEI. For the CDR3, the DNA is TGTGCCAACAGTGCCCCTGACAGGGTTGGGCTAGGTGGCACTGAAGCTTTCTTT. Amino acids: CANSAPDRVGLGGTEAFF.

The chain has TRBV6-1 and TRBJ2-3; D possibly corresponds to TRBD1 (6 bases). The germline V and J ends were trimmed by 7 bases and 2 bases, with 16 bases remaining between them. Per the germline V gene, CDR1 is MNHNS and CDR2 is SASEGT. This CDR3 region has 15 residues. CDR3 sequence reads: CASKQQRTATDTQYF. As DNA, the CDR3 is TGTGCCAGCAAACAACAGAGGACAGCCACAGATACGCAGTATTTT.

The gene calls are TRBV2 and TRBJ1-1, with 9 bases aligning to TRBD1. The CDR3 loop spans 16 amino acids. V was clipped by 6 bases and J by 3 bases; unmatched bases: 11. CDR1 and CDR2 (germline): SNHLY, FYNNEI. The DNA for the CDR3 is TGTGCCAGCAGCCCTAGTCCCGGGACAGGGTACACTGAAGCTTTCTTT. The encoded protein is CASSPSPGTGYTEAFF.

This chain connects TRBV4-2 to TRBJ2-1, with 12 bases lining up with TRBD2. CDR3 length equals 17 residues. The V gene end was trimmed by 1 base and the J gene end by 1 base; junction bases not matched to a gene: 2. Germline lookup yields CDR1 LGHNA and CDR2 YNFKEQ. In DNA, the CDR3 is TGTGCCAGCAGCCAAGGGACTAGCGGGATTTCCTACAATGAGCAGTTCTTC. Translating it yields CASSQGTSGISYNEQFF.

This rearrangement joins TRBV10-3 to TRBJ1-5; TRBD1 matches 9 bases. Germline-derived CDR1 and CDR2 are ENHRY and SYGVKD. The trim removed 6 bases at V and 4 bases at J, leaving 4 bases unmatched. This CDR3 is built from 14 residues. This CDR3 reads CAIRGQGPNQPQHF. The CDR3 nucleotides read TGTGCCATCAGGGGACAGGGCCCTAATCAGCCCCAGCATTTT.

The CDR3 DNA follows: TGTGCCAGCAGGATACAGTCTAACTATGGCTACACCTTC. Its protein product is CASRIQSNYGYTF. The chain links TRBV2 to TRBJ1-2; the D is unclear. V was shortened by 6 bases and J by 0 bases, with 8 bases between the two germline ends. The germline V gene encodes CDR1 SNHLY and CDR2 FYNNEI. The CDR3 has 13 amino acids.